The sample holds a few counts of the clone carrying this T cell receptor beta chain. The sample comes from a study of blood T cell repertoires in COVID-19. As for the study in general: Spain, Italy and the United States supplied samples that represented acute and convalescent COVID-19.

Source study methods: The assay estimated nucleated cells by amplifying reference gene primers. Sequencing used immunoSEQ multiplex PCR; TCRdb keeps in-frame clones, though not all of them. V, J and clone size are taken as reported in that table, and D and trimming were inferred from the DNA itself. The data contain 150,000 to 200,000 clones, just under 90% of them seen just once; the ten biggest clones take up roughly 3.7%. This CDR3 is built from 20 residues. Looked up from germline, CDR1 is KGHSH and CDR2 is LQKENI. V gave up 4 bases and J gave up 14 bases; unmatched junction bases: 24. The source is a man between 18 and 29 years old with active or convalescent COVID-19. The chain joins TRBV18 to TRBJ2-1, with TRBD2 matching 15 bases. Sequencing was done on a sample of peripheral blood. The CDR3 nucleotides are TGTGCCAGCTCACTTCAACAGGGACTAGCGGGAGGTCGACAGCCTTTGTGGAAGTTCTTC. This codes for CASSLQQGLAGGRQPLWKFF.